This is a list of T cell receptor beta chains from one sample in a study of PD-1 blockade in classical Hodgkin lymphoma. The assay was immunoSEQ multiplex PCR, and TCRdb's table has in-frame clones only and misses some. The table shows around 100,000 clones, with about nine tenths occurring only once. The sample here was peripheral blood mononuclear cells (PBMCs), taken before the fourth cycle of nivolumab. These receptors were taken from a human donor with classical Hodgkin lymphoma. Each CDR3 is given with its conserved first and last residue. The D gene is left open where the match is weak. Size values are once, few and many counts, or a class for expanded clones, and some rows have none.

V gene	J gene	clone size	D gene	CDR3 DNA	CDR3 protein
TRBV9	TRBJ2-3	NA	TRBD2	TGTGCCAGCAGCAACCCTCTAGGCGCGGGGGGCGGGTCAGATACGCAGTATTTT	CASSNPLGAGGGSDTQYF
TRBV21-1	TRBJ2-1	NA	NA	TGTGCCAGCAGGAACGGACTAGCGGGGAATAATGAGCAGTTCTTC	CASRNGLAGNNEQFF
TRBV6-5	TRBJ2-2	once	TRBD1	TGTGCCAGCAGTTCAACAGGGGCGGGCGGGGAGCTGTTTTTT	CASSSTGAGGELFF
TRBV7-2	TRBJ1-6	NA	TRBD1	TGTGCCAGCAGTCCTACAGGGGGTAATTCACCCCTCCACTTT	CASSPTGGNSPLHF
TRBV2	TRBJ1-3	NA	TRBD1	TGTGCCAGCAGTGGGGACAGGGAATGGGGTGGAAACACCATATATTTT	CASSGDREWGGNTIYF
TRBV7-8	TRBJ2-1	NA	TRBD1	TGTGCCAGCAGCGAACGACAGGGTCACAACAATGAGCAGTTCTTC	CASSERQGHNNEQFF
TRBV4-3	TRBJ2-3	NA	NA	TGCGCCAGCAGAGGAAAAACAGATACGCAGTATTTT	CASRGKTDTQYF
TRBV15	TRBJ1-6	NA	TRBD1	TGTGCCACCGGGACAGGTAATTCACCCCTCCACTTT	CATGTGNSPLHF
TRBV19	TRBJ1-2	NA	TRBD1	TGTGCCAGTAGAACTACAAGGACAGGGGAAAACTATGGCTACACCTTC	CASRTTRTGENYGYTF
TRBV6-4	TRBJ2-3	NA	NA	TGTGCCAGCAGCGAAAGACGAGGGGGAGATACGCAGTATTTT	CASSERRGGDTQYF
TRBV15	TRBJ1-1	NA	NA	TGTGCCACCAGTTATTGGGTGTGGACTGAAGCTTTCTTT	CATSYWVWTEAFF
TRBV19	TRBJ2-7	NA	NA	TGTGCCAGTAGTATTTGGGGGACCTACGAGCAGTACTTC	CASSIWGTYEQYF
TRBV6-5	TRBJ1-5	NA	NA	TGTGCCAGCAGGCCGACCGCAGGGCGCAATCAGCCCCAGCATTTT	CASRPTAGRNQPQHF
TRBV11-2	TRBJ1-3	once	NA	TGTGCCAGCAGCTTAGACCCCAGCTCTGGAAACACCATATATTTT	CASSLDPSSGNTIYF
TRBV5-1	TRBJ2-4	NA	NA	TGCGCCAGCGGATTGGGGTGGGGAAACATTCAGTACTTC	CASGLGWGNIQYF
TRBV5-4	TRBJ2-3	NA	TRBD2	TGTGCCAGCAGCACGGGGACTAGCGGGGGCGATACGCAGTATTTT	CASSTGTSGGDTQYF
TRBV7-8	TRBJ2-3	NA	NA	TGTGCCAGCAGCTTCGGAGATACGCAGTATTTT	CASSFGDTQYF
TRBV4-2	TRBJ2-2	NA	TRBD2	TGTGCCAGCAGCCAAGAAAGGCTACTAGCGGGGGCTGTAACCGGGGAGCTGTTTTTT	CASSQERLLAGAVTGELFF
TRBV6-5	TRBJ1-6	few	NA	TGTGCCAGCAGCCAGGACGGGAATAATTCACCCCTCCACTTT	CASSQDGNNSPLHF
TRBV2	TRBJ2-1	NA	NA	TGTGCCAGCCTGGACAATGAGCAGTTCTTC	CASLDNEQFF
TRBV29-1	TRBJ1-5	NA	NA	TGCACCACGCCCCCCGGACATAGCAATCAGCCCCAGCATTTT	CTTPPGHSNQPQHF
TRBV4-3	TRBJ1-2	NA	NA	TGCGCCAGCAGCCCCGTATTCAGAGGGGGTGGCTACACCTTC	CASSPVFRGGGYTF
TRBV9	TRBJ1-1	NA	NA	TGTGCCAGCAGCGTAGGGGGGCAAACTGAAGCTTTCTTT	CASSVGGQTEAFF
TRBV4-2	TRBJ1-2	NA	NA	TGTGCCAGCAGCCCGGACAGCGGGGGCTATGGCTACACCTTC	CASSPDSGGYGYTF
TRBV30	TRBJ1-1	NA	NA	TGTGCCTGGAATGGGGGAGATGGCACTGAAGCTTTCTTT	CAWNGGDGTEAFF
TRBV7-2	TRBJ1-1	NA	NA	TGTGCCAGCAGCTCGCCCCTAAACCTACGGGGCACTGAAGCTTTCTTT	CASSSPLNLRGTEAFF
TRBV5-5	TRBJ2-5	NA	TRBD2	TGTGCCAGCAGCTTGGGAGCAGCGGGGGGGCTGGAGACCCAGTACTTC	CASSLGAAGGLETQYF
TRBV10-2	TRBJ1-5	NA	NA	TGCGCCACCTCTTGGGTTATCGATCAGCCCCAGCATTTT	CATSWVIDQPQHF
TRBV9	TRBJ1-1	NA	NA	TGTGCCAGCAGCGTAGAAGGAGCATACACTGAAGCTTTCTTT	CASSVEGAYTEAFF
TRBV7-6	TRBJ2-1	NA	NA	TGTGCCAGCAGCTTAGCGTACGGAAGCCTCTCCTACAATGAGCAGTTCTTC	CASSLAYGSLSYNEQFF
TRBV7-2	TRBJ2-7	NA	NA	TGTGCCAGCAGCTTAGACCTGCGGGGGCCCTTCCATTACGAGCAGTACTTC	CASSLDLRGPFHYEQYF
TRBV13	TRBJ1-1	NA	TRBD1	TGTGCCAGCAGCTTAGCAGGACAGGGTGGGACTGAAGCTTTCTTT	CASSLAGQGGTEAFF
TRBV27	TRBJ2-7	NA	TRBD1	TGTGCCAGCAGTTTAACAGGGGGCCTCTACGAGCAGTACTTC	CASSLTGGLYEQYF
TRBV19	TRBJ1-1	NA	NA	TGTGCCAGTAGTATTGGGATGGGACTGAACACTGAAGCTTTCTTT	CASSIGMGLNTEAFF
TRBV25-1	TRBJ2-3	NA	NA	TGTGCCAGCAGTGAATGGGCCCGCACAGATACGCAGTATTTT	CASSEWARTDTQYF
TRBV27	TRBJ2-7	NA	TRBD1	TGTGCCAGCAGCTGGACAGGGAAAGTGTACGAGCAGTACTTC	CASSWTGKVYEQYF
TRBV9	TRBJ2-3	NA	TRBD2	TGTGCCAGCAGCCCATGGAGCGGGGGAACAGATACGCAGTATTTT	CASSPWSGGTDTQYF
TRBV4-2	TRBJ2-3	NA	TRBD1	TGTGCCAGCAGCCAAGAGAGGGGGCCAGATACGCAGTATTTT	CASSQERGPDTQYF